The 9 T cell receptor beta chains below all came from one sample that was sequenced in a study of blood T cell repertoires in COVID-19. TCRdb's table, derived via immunoSEQ multiplex PCR, lists solely in-frame clones and lacks some. The sample has a few hundred thousand clones; roughly 88% are singletons. The specimen was peripheral blood. These receptor sequences come from a woman between 50 and 59 years old with acute or convalescent COVID-19.

As to this clone: At one end the junction does not follow the germline gene, possibly because of a read error. The V call is TRBV27, the J call TRBJ1-5, with D unresolved. There are 14 residues in the CDR3. CDR1 is MNHEY and CDR2 is SMNVEV in the germline V gene (reference sequence). The CDR3 is CASRWAASNQPQHF. CDR3 bases: TGTGCCAGCCGATGGGCCGCTAGCAATCAACCCCAGCATTTT.

The rearrangement links TRBV27 to TRBJ2-7, with TRBD2 matching over 8 bases. The germline V gene encodes CDR1 MNHEY and CDR2 SMNVEV (reference sequence). CDR3 length: 13 residues. V dropped 8 bases and J dropped 4; count of bases not matched to a gene: 7. CDR3 bases: TGTGCCAGCTCGGGACTAGATGGGTACGAGCAGTACTTC. Translated, it gives CASSGLDGYEQYF.

This rearrangement joins TRBV5-1 to TRBJ2-2, with D maybe TRBD2 (5 bases). The CDR3 covers 13 residues. Germline V gene lookup returns CDR1 SGHRS and CDR2 YFSETQ. With 4 bases removed from V and 7 bases from J, the gap between germline ends came to 11 bases. The CDR3 DNA sequence: TGCGCCAGCAGCCTTGGTAGCGTCGGGGAGCTGTTTTTT. As protein: CASSLGSVGELFF.

CDR3 sequence (DNA): TGTGCCAGCAGTCAAGACAGGGGGGGCTACAATGAGCAGTTCTTC. As protein: CASSQDRGGYNEQFF. The gene calls are TRBV2 and TRBJ2-1; 9 nucleotides agree with TRBD1. The CDR3 runs to 15 residues. V was clipped by 5 bases and J by 3 bases; unmatched bases: 5. CDR1 and CDR2 (germline): SNHLY, FYNNEI.

The chain has TRBV4-3 and TRBJ2-3; 7 bases agree with TRBD2. CDR3 length equals 16 residues. V lost 1 base to trimming and J lost 2 bases; unmatched junction nucleotides: 6. The germline V gene encodes CDR1 LGHNA and CDR2 YSLEER. CDR3 sequence: CASSQGLADVTDTQYF. For the CDR3, the DNA is TGCGCCAGCAGCCAAGGACTAGCCGACGTCACAGATACGCAGTATTTT.

Only a few counts were recorded for this clone. The V call is TRBV7-2, the J call TRBJ1-2; no definite D call. The CDR3 loop spans 14 amino acids. Per the germline V gene, CDR1 is SGHTA and CDR2 is FQGNSA. V lost 5 bases and J 4 bases, leaving 14 bases between the germline ends. In DNA, the CDR3 is TGTGCCAGCAGCCCCCAACGAGATGGCTATGGCTACACCTTC. This gives the protein CASSPQRDGYGYTF.

The chain uses TRBV9 and TRBJ1-2, with 9 bases matching TRBD1. J was trimmed by 8 bases and V by 0 bases; bases with no gene match: 11. Per the germline V gene, CDR1 is SGDLS and CDR2 is YYNGEE. CDR3 size: 16 residues. The CDR3 coding sequence is TGTGCCAGCAGCGTAGCTACGGAGGGACAGGGTAAAGGCTACACCTTC. This gives the protein CASSVATEGQGKGYTF. The full variable domain, rest sourced from reference TRBV9 and TRBJ1-2, is DSGVTQTPKHLITATGQRVTLRCSPRSGDLSVYWYQQSLDQGLQFLIQYYNGEERAKGNILERFSAQQFPDLHSELNLSSLELGDSALYFCASSVATEGQGKGYTFGSGTRLTVV.

CDR3 DNA: TGTGCCAGCAGCTTTTTCCCTTCGGCCTACAATGAGCAGTTCTTC. Protein: CASSFFPSAYNEQFF. The genes are TRBV7-3 and TRBJ2-1, with unresolved D. The germline gives CDR1 SGHTA, CDR2 FQGTGA. The length of the CDR3 is 15 residues. The germline V and J ends were trimmed by 3 bases and 2 bases, with 11 bases remaining between them.

The chain links TRBV5-5 to TRBJ1-2, with D perhaps TRBD1 (6 bases). Germline values: CDR1 SGHKS, CDR2 YYEKEE (reference sequence). The CDR3 is 15 amino acids. The V gene lost 2 bases and the J gene lost 11 bases, with 22 bases spanning the gap. In DNA form, the CDR3 reads TGTGCCAGCAGCTTTCAAGCAGGGGCTGTCCTTGGGTACACCTTC. Protein product: CASSFQAGAVLGYTF.